The 3 T cell receptor beta chains in this list originate from one sample, sequenced in a study of blood T cell repertoires in COVID-19. Only in-frame clones appear in the TCRdb table, and some are missing; sequencing was by immunoSEQ multiplex PCR. This table holds a few hundred thousand clones, roughly 80% found once. Input material: peripheral blood. The source is a man aged 55 to 70 with acute or convalescent COVID-19.

V is TRBV29-1 and J is TRBJ2-1; D uncertain. Germline values: CDR1 SQVTM, CDR2 ANQGSEA. Trimming removed 3 bases from V and 10 bases from J, with 16 bases in between. The length of the CDR3 is 13 residues. CDR3 bases: TGCAGCGTTGACTCATCCAGACATCGGGAGCAGTTCTTC. It yields the protein CSVDSSRHREQFF.

V usage is TRBV6-5 and J usage is TRBJ2-7, with 10 nucleotides matching TRBD2. V gave up 5 bases and J gave up 6 bases; unmatched junction bases: 10. CDR1 MNHEY and CDR2 SVGAGI come from the germline V gene. This CDR3 spans 15 amino acids. In DNA, the CDR3 is TGTGCCAGCAGTCGAACTAGCGGGAATCCTACCGAGCAGTACTTC. Its translation: CASSRTSGNPTEQYF.

The chain employs TRBV2 and TRBJ2-3, with D possibly matching TRBD1 (6 bases). Germline CDR1 SNHLY, CDR2 FYNNEI. The V gene lost 2 bases and the J gene lost 0 bases, with 12 bases spanning the gap. There are 16 residues in the CDR3. CDR3 protein: CASSELVGTSTDTQYF. The CDR3 region has the DNA TGTGCCAGCAGTGAATTGGTCGGGACAAGCACAGATACGCAGTATTTT.